This TCR beta chain originates from a study of blood T cell repertoires in COVID-19. Across the study: The United States, Italy and Spain supplied acute and convalescent COVID-19 samples. T cells, B-cell-depleted T cells, or PBMCs supplied cDNA or gDNA.

Original methodology: The authors estimated nucleated cell counts from reference gene primer amplification. The protocol was immunoSEQ multiplex PCR, while the TCRdb copy is restricted to in-frame clones and leaves out a portion. V, J and clone size were drawn from that table, and D and trimming were deduced from the DNA. The data show a few hundred thousand clones, approximately 82% seen once. The receptor comes from a man aged 55-75 years who had recovered from COVID-19. Input material: peripheral blood.

CDR3 amino acids: CASSLGNDWEQYF. As DNA, the CDR3 is TGTGCCAGCAGCTTGGGTAATGACTGGGAGCAGTACTTC. This chain uses TRBV5-4 with TRBJ2-7; D remains unclear. CDR3 length: 13 amino acids. V lost 0 bases and J lost 7, with 11 bases in between. Germline values: CDR1 SGHNT, CDR2 YYREEE (reference sequence).